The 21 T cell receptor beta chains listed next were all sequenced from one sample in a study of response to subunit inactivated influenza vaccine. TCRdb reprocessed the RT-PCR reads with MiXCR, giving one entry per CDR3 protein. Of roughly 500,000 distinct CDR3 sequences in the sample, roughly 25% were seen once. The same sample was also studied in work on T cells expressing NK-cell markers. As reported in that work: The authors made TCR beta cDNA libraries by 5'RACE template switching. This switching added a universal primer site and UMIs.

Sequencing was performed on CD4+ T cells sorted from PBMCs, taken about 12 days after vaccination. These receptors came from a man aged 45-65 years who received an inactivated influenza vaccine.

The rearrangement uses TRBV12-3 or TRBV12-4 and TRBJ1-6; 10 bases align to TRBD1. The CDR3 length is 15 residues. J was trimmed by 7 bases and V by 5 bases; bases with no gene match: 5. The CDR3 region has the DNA TGTGCCAGCAGTGGACAGGGGGTGAGGAATTCACCCCTCCACTTT. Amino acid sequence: CASSGQGVRNSPLHF.

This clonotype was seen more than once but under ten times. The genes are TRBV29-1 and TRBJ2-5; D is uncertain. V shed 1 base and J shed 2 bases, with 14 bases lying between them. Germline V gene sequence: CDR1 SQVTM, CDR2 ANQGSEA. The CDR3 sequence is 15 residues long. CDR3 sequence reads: CSVEGFKIRQETQYF. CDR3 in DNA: TGCAGCGTTGAAGGGTTTAAGATCCGGCAAGAGACCCAGTACTTC.

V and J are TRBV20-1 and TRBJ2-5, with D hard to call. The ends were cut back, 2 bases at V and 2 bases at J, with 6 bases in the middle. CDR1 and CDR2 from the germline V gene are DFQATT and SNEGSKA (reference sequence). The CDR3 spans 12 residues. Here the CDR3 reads CSARTTQETQYF. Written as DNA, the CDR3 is TGCAGTGCTAGAACCACGCAAGAGACCCAGTACTTC.

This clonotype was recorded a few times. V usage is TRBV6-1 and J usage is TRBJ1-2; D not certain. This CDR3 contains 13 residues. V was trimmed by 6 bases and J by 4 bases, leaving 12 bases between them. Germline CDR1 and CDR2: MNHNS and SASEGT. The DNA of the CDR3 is TGTGCCAGCAGAAGCGACGACACCTATGGCTACACCTTC. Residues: CASRSDDTYGYTF.

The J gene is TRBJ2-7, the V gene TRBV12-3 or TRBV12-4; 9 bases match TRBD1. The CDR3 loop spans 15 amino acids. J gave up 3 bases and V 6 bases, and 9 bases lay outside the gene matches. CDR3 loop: CASSSSGQGIYEQYF. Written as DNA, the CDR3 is TGTGCCAGCAGCTCATCGGGACAGGGAATCTACGAGCAGTACTTC.

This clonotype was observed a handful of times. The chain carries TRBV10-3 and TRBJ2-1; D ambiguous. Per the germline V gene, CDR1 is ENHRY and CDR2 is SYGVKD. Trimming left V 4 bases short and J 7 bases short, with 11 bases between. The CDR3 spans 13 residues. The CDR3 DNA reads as TGTGCCATCAGTGTTGTTGGTTCGAATGAGCAGTTCTTC. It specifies CAISVVGSNEQFF.

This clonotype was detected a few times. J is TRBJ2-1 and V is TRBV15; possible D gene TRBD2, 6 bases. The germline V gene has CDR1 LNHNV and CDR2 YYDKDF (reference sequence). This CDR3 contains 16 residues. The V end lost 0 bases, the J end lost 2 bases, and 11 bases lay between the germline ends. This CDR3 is CATSRDLRLAYNEQFF. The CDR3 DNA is TGTGCCACCAGCAGAGATCTGAGACTAGCCTACAATGAGCAGTTCTTC. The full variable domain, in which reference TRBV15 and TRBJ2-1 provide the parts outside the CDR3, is DAMVIQNPRYQVTQFGKPVTLSCSQTLNHNVMYWYQQKSSQAPKLLFHYYDKDFNNEADTPDNFQSRRPNTSFCFLDIRSPGLGDTAMYLCATSRDLRLAYNEQFFGPGTRLTVL.

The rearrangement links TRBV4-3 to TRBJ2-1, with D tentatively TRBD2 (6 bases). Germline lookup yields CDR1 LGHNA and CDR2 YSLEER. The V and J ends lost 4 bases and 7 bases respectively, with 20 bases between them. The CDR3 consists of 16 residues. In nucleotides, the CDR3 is TGCGCCAGCAGCCTCGGACTAAATATCGCCGGGAATGAGCAGTTCTTC. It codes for CASSLGLNIAGNEQFF.

The CDR3 DNA reads as TGTGCCAGCAGCTTGGAGTTCGGGACAGGGATCTATGGCTACACCTTC. Amino acids: CASSLEFGTGIYGYTF. The rearrangement links TRBV5-4 to TRBJ1-2; 9 bases map to TRBD1. The germline V gene has CDR1 SGHNT and CDR2 YYREEE (reference sequence). CDR3 length equals 16 residues. With 0 bases clipped from V and 4 bases from J, the junction kept 7 bases outside the gene matches. Combining the CDR3 with reference TRBV5-4 and TRBJ1-2 gives the whole variable domain ETGVTQSPTHLIKTRGQQVTLRCSSQSGHNTVSWYQQALGQGPQFIFQYYREEENGRGNFPPRFSGLQFPNYSSELNVNALELDDSALYLCASSLEFGTGIYGYTFGSGTRLTVV.

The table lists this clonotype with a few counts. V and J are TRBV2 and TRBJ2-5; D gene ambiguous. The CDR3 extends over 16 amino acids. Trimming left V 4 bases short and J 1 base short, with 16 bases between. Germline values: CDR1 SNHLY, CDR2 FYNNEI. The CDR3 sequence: CASSADQRGPQETQYF. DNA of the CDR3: TGTGCCAGCAGTGCTGACCAAAGAGGCCCCCAAGAGACCCAGTACTTC.

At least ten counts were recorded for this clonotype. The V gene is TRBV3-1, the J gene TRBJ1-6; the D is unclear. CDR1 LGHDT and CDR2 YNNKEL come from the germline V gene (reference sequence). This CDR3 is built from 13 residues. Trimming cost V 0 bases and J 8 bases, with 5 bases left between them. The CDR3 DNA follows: TGTGCCAGCAGCCAAGACAGACATTCACCCCTCCACTTT. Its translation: CASSQDRHSPLHF.

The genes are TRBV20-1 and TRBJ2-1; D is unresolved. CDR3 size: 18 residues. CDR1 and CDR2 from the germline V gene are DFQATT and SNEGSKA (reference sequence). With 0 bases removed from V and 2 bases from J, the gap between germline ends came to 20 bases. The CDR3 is CSARDYLDSRGTYNEQFF. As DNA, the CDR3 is TGCAGTGCTAGAGATTATCTAGACTCCCGAGGCACCTACAATGAGCAGTTCTTC.

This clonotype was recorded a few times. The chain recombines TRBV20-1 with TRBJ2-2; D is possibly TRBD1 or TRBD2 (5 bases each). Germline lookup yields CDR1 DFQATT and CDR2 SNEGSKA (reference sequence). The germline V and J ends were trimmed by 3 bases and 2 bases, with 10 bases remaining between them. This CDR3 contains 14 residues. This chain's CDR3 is CSASPGRNTGELFF. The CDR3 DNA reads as TGCAGTGCTAGCCCGGGGCGAAACACCGGGGAGCTGTTTTTT.

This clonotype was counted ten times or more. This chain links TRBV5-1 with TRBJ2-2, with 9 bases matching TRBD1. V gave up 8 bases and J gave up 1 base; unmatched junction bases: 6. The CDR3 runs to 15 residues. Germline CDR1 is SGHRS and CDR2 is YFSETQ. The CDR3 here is CASSSGQGNTGELFF. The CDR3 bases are TGCGCCAGTTCGTCGGGACAGGGGAACACCGGGGAGCTGTTTTTT.

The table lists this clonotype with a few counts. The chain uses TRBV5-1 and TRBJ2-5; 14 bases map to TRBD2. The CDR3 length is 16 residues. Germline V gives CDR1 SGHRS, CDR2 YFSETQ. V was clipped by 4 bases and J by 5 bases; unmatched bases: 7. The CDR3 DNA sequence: TGCGCCAGCAGCCCCGGGACTAGCGGGAGAGTGGAGACCCAGTACTTC. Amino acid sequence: CASSPGTSGRVETQYF.

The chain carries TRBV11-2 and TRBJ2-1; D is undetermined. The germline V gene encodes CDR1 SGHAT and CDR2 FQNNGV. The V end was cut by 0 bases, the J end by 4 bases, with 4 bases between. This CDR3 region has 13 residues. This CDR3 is CASSLERYNEQFF. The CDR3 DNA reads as TGTGCCAGCAGCTTAGAAAGATACAATGAGCAGTTCTTC. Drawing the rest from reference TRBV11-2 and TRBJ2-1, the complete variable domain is EAGVAQSPRYKIIEKRQSVAFWCNPISGHATLYWYQQILGQGPKLLIQFQNNGVVDDSQLPKDRFSAERLKGVDSTLKIQPAKLEDSAVYLCASSLERYNEQFFGPGTRLTVL.

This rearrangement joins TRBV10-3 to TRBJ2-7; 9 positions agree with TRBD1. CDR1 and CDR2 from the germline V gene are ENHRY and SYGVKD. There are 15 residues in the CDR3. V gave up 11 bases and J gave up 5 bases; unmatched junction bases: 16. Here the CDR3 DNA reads TGTGCCGCAGAACCAGGACAGGGGTCTTCCCACGAGCAGTACTTC. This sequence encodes CAAEPGQGSSHEQYF.

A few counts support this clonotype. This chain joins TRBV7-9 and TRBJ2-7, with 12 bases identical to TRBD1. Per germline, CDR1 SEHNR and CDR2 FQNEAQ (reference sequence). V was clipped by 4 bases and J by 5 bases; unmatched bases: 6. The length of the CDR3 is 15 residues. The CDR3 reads CASSSGQGAINEQYF. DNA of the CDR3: TGTGCCAGCAGCTCGGGACAGGGGGCGATCAACGAGCAGTACTTC.

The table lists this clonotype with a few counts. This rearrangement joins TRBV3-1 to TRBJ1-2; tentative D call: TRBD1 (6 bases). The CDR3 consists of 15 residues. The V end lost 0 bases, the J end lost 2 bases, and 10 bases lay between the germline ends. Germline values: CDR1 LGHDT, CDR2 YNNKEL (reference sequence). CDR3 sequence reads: CASSQEGALNYGYTF. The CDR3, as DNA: TGTGCCAGCAGCCAAGAGGGGGCACTCAACTATGGCTACACCTTC.

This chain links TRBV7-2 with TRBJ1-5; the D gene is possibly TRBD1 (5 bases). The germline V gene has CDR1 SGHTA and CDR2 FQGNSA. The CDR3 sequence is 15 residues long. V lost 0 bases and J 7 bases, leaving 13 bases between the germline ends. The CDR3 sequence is CASSLAGAREQPQHF. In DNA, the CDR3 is TGTGCCAGCAGCTTAGCAGGGGCTCGGGAGCAGCCCCAGCATTTT. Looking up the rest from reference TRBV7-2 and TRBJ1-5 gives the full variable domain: GAGVSQSPSNKVTEKGKDVELRCDPISGHTALYWYRQSLGQGLEFLIYFQGNSAPDKSGLPSDRFSAERTGGSVSTLTIQRTQQEDSAVYLCASSLAGAREQPQHFGDGTRLSIL.

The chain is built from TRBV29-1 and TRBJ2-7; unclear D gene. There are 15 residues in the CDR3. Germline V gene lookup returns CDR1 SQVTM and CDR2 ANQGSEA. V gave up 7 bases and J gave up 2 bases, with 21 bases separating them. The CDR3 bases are TGCAGCGCCTGCTTCAGGCACCTATCTGCCTACGAGCAGTACTTC. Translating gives CSACFRHLSAYEQYF.